This TCR beta chain was captured by sequencing in a study of vaccination effects on CD4 cells after COVID-19. A note on this clone: Its antigen is undetermined.

Notes on the study in general: The study dataset contains few convalescent patients and includes no early post-infection timepoints.

Before any sequencing was done, the ViraFEST assay used viral peptide pools to expand antigen-specific CD4+ T cells. A 10-day culture period preceded the isolation of CD4+ T cells. Prior SARS-CoV-2 infection was absent in the vaccine recipients, as shown by negative nucleocapsid antibodies. On both days 3 and 7, half of the culture medium was replaced with IL-2 medium. In germline, CDR1 is MRHNA, CDR2 SNTAGT. The length of the CDR3 is 16 residues. With V trimmed by 2 bases and J by 4 bases, 6 bases remained unmatched. Data came from immunoSEQ multiplex PCR; TCRdb stores just in-frame clones and leaves some out. The table shows more than 30,000 clones, with roughly two thirds occurring only once.

This sample comprised CD4+ T cells from PBMCs cultured with HCoV-229E spike peptides, obtained before COVID-19 vaccination. V gene TRBV6-4 combines with J gene TRBJ2-3; 10 bases line up with TRBD2. The sequence derives from a human donor who received a COVID-19 vaccine. DNA for the CDR3: TGTGCCAGCAGTGACCTAGCGGGAGAGGGCGCAGATACGCAGTATTTT. It translates to CASSDLAGEGADTQYF.